This T cell receptor (beta chain) was captured by sequencing in a study of blood T cell repertoires in COVID-19. Overall study context: The samples span acute and convalescent COVID-19 from the United States, Italy and Spain.

CDR1 and CDR2 from the germline V gene are MNHEY and SVGAGI. The CDR3 contains 15 residues. Trimming stripped 0 bases from V and 3 bases from J, with 12 bases between. Per the study methods: Amplification of reference gene primers provided the estimated nucleated cell counts. Clones were read by immunoSEQ multiplex PCR, and TCRdb kept only the in-frame ones, dropping some. The V and J calls and the clone size are those of that table, but D and trimming were determined from the DNA. The sample lists fewer than 500,000 clones; roughly 77% were seen once. The receptor was derived from a human donor with acute or convalescent COVID-19. The donor label of this sample is uncertain. The V call is TRBV6-5, the J call TRBJ2-7; unclear D gene. Sequences were obtained from peripheral blood. The CDR3 loop reads CASSYSYGAGYEQYF. CDR3 in DNA: TGTGCCAGCAGTTACTCTTATGGCGCAGGCTACGAGCAGTACTTC.